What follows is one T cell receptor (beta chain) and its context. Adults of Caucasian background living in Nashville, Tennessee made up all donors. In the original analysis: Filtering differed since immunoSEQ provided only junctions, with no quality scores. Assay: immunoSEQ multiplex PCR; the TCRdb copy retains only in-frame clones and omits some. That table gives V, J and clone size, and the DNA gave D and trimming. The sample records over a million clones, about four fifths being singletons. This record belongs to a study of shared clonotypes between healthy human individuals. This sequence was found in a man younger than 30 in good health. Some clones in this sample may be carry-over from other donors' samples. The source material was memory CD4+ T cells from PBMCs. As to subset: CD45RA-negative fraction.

CDR3 in DNA: TGTGCCAGCAGCCAGGAGGCGTCAGGGTATGGCTACACCTTC. The encoded protein is CASSQEASGYGYTF. The chain carries TRBV14 and TRBJ1-2; a possible D gene is TRBD1 (5 bases). The germline CDR1 and CDR2 sequences are SGHDN and FVKESK. The V end lost 3 bases, the J end lost 5 bases, and 13 bases lay between the germline ends. CDR3 size: 14 residues. Together with reference TRBV14 and TRBJ1-2, the CDR3 gives the full variable domain: EAGVTQFPSHSVIEKGQTVTLRCDPISGHDNLYWYRRVMGKEIKFLLHFVKESKQDESGMPNNRFLAERTGGTYSTLKVQPAELEDSGVYFCASSQEASGYGYTFGSGTRLTVV.